These 19 T cell receptor beta chains came from one sample sequenced in a study of cytomegalovirus exposure and HLA in healthy donors (dated by TCRdb to about 2017). Libraries were constructed by the immunoSEQ multiplex PCR assay. For the multiplex PCR, a mixture combining 60 forward primers for TCR Vbeta segments and 13 reverse primers for TCR Jbeta segments was used. Held by TCRdb, this immuneACCESS table contains in-frame sequences only and omits some clones. Under half of the omission traces to an unresolved V gene where checked; the cause of the rest is unknown. In this sample the table shows roughly 160,000 clones, 70% to 90% of which occur a single time. Jointly, the top ten make up more than 0.7% of the sample. Input material: PBMCs. These receptors were collected from a woman aged 25 to 45 in good health and CMV-seronegative.

The chain combines TRBV27 with TRBJ1-1; D is possibly TRBD1 (6 bases). The CDR3 length is 15 residues. From germline, CDR1 is MNHEY and CDR2 SMNVEV (reference sequence). V lost 3 bases, J lost 4 bases, and 15 bases lay in between. The CDR3 coding sequence is TGTGCCAGCAGTTTCCTCACACAGGGACCCACTGAAGCTTTCTTT. It codes for CASSFLTQGPTEAFF.

The chain joins TRBV11-2 to TRBJ2-4, with 7 bases fitting TRBD1. Germline V gene data show CDR1 as SGHAT and CDR2 as FQNNGV. The V segment lost 5 bases and the J segment 3 bases; nucleotides outside the gene matches: 10. This CDR3 region has 16 residues. As DNA, the CDR3 is TGTGCCAGCAGCCGCGACAGGGCGTTTGACAAAAACATTCAGTACTTC. This sequence encodes CASSRDRAFDKNIQYF.

The chain joins TRBV19 to TRBJ2-7, with TRBD1 matching over 7 bases. Germline V lookup: CDR1 LNHDA, CDR2 SQIVND (reference sequence). There are 14 residues in the CDR3. The V and J ends lost 5 bases and 4 bases, in that order; junction bases with no gene match: 8. CDR3 coding DNA: TGTGCCAGTAGTCCATGGGACAGAGAATACGAGCAGTACTTC. Its protein is CASSPWDREYEQYF.

A single count supports this clone. The chain is built from TRBV6-5 and TRBJ2-3; D is perhaps TRBD1 or TRBD2 (6 bases each). V gave up 6 bases and J gave up 1 base, with 11 bases separating them. There are 14 residues in the CDR3. Germline V gene lookup returns CDR1 MNHEY and CDR2 SVGAGI. This chain's CDR3 is CASSYREGTDTQYF. Written as DNA, the CDR3 is TGTGCCAGCAGCTACAGGGAGGGCACAGATACGCAGTATTTT.

The chain joins TRBV7-9 to TRBJ1-2; a weak D match, TRBD1 (5 bases). Germline V lookup: CDR1 SEHNR, CDR2 FQNEAQ (reference sequence). There are 12 residues in the CDR3. Deletions cut 0 bases from V and 10 bases from J, with 9 bases between. In DNA form, the CDR3 reads TGTGCCAGCAGCTTAGCCGGGGGAGACTACACCTTC. Translation gives CASSLAGGDYTF.

This clone was found once. This chain uses TRBV7-9 with TRBJ2-5, with D tentatively TRBD2 (5 bases). Trimming removed 8 bases from V and 3 bases from J, with 19 bases in between. This CDR3 is built from 15 residues. Germline V gene lookup returns CDR1 SEHNR and CDR2 FQNEAQ (reference sequence). The CDR3 DNA follows: TGTGCCAGCTCCACGTGGAGAGCGGAGGAAGAGACCCAGTACTTC. Amino acid sequence: CASSTWRAEEETQYF.

V is TRBV5-1 and J is TRBJ2-1; D may be TRBD2 (7 bases). The V end was cut by 2 bases, the J end by 6 bases, with 21 bases between. CDR1 is SGHRS and CDR2 is YFSETQ in the germline V gene. The CDR3 covers 17 residues. In DNA, the CDR3 is TGCGCCAGCAGCTTTGCTCGCGGGGGACAAGGATTCAATGAGCAGTTCTTC. Translated: CASSFARGGQGFNEQFF.

The rearrangement uses TRBV5-6 and TRBJ2-3; no clear D. V lost 0 bases, J lost 0 bases, and 14 bases lay in between. The germline V gene encodes CDR1 SGHDT and CDR2 YYEEEE. This CDR3 has 17 amino acids. As DNA, the CDR3 is TGTGCCAGCAGCTTGGTCGGTCATTCCACTAGCACAGATACGCAGTATTTT. The encoded protein is CASSLVGHSTSTDTQYF.

V is TRBV9 and J is TRBJ2-3; D is possibly TRBD2 (5 bases). The ends were cut back, 0 bases at V and 9 bases at J, with 14 bases in the middle. The germline V gene encodes CDR1 SGDLS and CDR2 YYNGEE. The CDR3 contains 14 residues. The CDR3 reads CASSVADPAGTQYF. The CDR3 DNA reads TGTGCCAGCAGCGTAGCTGATCCCGCGGGCACGCAGTATTTT.

This chain joins TRBV2 and TRBJ2-1; 7 nucleotides line up with TRBD2. Germline V lookup: CDR1 SNHLY, CDR2 FYNNEI. V shed 3 bases, J shed 9 bases, and the junction held 11 bases outside the gene matches. This CDR3 region has 15 residues. The DNA of the CDR3 is TGTGCCAGCAGTGAGGTGGGGGAGGGCCCCAGTGAGCAGTTCTTC. It specifies CASSEVGEGPSEQFF.

V is TRBV7-2 and J is TRBJ1-1; D may be TRBD1 (5 bases). The CDR3 covers 15 residues. V was shortened by 0 bases and J by 5 bases, with 13 bases between the two germline ends. Per the germline V gene, CDR1 is SGHTA and CDR2 is FQGNSA. The CDR3 protein is CASSLATRATTEAFF. CDR3 bases: TGTGCCAGCAGCTTAGCAACCAGGGCAACTACTGAAGCTTTCTTT.

The chain carries TRBV29-1 and TRBJ1-4; TRBD1 is a possible D gene (6 bases). The germline V gene has CDR1 SQVTM and CDR2 ANQGSEA. V was shortened by 4 bases and J by 7 bases, with 16 bases between the two germline ends. The CDR3 sequence is 14 residues long. In DNA form, the CDR3 reads TGCAGCGTTGGGGGACAAGGGGGTGGTGAAAAACTGTTTTTT. Residues: CSVGGQGGGEKLFF.

This chain joins TRBV23-1 and TRBJ1-1; TRBD1 aligns across 7 bases. TRBV23-1 is marked as an open reading frame, function uncertain. This CDR3 region has 21 residues. V lost 2 bases and J lost 1; bases outside the gene matches: 22. CDR3 sequence reads: CASSQRVLRGLRAGGNTEAFF. The CDR3 bases are TGCGCCAGCAGTCAACGAGTTCTAAGGGGGCTGAGGGCCGGCGGGAACACTGAAGCTTTCTTT.

The V gene is TRBV11-2, the J gene TRBJ2-3, with D unclear. The CDR3 runs to 14 residues. V lost 5 bases and J lost 8, with 17 bases in between. CDR1 is SGHAT, CDR2 FQNNGV, per germline. DNA for the CDR3: TGTGCCAGCAGCGAGGCCCCCCCGCTTGCTACGCAGTATTTT. Translating it yields CASSEAPPLATQYF.

This clone was observed once. The chain has TRBV25-1 and TRBJ1-1; D possibly corresponds to TRBD1 (6 bases). Trimming removed 2 bases at V and 4 bases at J, with 8 bases between. CDR3 length equals 13 residues. The V gene's germline CDR1 is MGHDK and CDR2 SYGVNS. This CDR3 is CASSETGITEAFF. The CDR3 DNA is TGTGCCAGCAGTGAAACAGGGATCACTGAAGCTTTCTTT. The full variable domain, completed using reference TRBV25-1 and TRBJ1-1, is EADIYQTPRYLVIGTGKKITLECSQTMGHDKMYWYQQDPGMELHLIHYSYGVNSTEKGDLSSESTVSRIRTEHFPLTLESARPSHTSQYLCASSETGITEAFFGQGTRLTVV.

The J gene is TRBJ2-5, the V gene TRBV18, with a tentative D call TRBD2 (7 bases). The J call may be faulty, since TRBJ2-7 better matches the DNA end. From germline, CDR1 is KGHSH and CDR2 LQKENI. This CDR3 has 14 residues. CDR3 nucleotides: TGTGCCAGCTCACCAACTCGGGGGGCTGGCGAGCAGTACTTC. It translates to CASSPTRGAGEQYF.

The rearrangement joins TRBV5-4 to TRBJ2-1, with D possibly TRBD2 on 6 matching bases. The CDR3 runs 15 residues. V lost 0 bases to trimming and J lost 9 bases, with 16 bases between them. Germline lookup yields CDR1 SGHNT and CDR2 YYREEE (reference sequence). The CDR3 region is CASSLALSGTVEQFF. Written as DNA, the CDR3 is TGTGCCAGCAGCTTGGCTCTTAGCGGTACCGTTGAGCAGTTCTTC.

The chain has TRBV18 and TRBJ1-1; D is ambiguous. The CDR3 extends over 12 amino acids. CDR1 and CDR2 from the germline V gene are KGHSH and LQKENI. V was trimmed by 3 bases and J by 5 bases, leaving 7 bases between them. CDR3 protein: CASSPTRTEAFF. CDR3 sequence (DNA): TGTGCCAGCTCACCGACACGGACTGAAGCTTTCTTT.

V is TRBV5-1 and J is TRBJ1-1; D gene uncertain. In germline, CDR1 is SGHRS, CDR2 YFSETQ. V shed 2 bases and J shed 1 base, with 9 bases lying between them. The CDR3 runs to 14 residues. The CDR3 coding sequence is TGCGCCAGCAGCTTCCATGGGCGGAACACTGAAGCTTTCTTT. Residues: CASSFHGRNTEAFF. The whole variable domain, remainder taken from reference TRBV5-1 and TRBJ1-1, is KAGVTQTPRYLIKTRGQQVTLSCSPISGHRSVSWYQQTPGQGLQFLFEYFSETQRNKGNFPGRFSGRQFSNSRSEMNVSTLELGDSALYLCASSFHGRNTEAFFGQGTRLTVV.